The TCR beta chain described here comes from a study of OX40 agonist ivuxolimab in advanced cancers. Study overall: Dose-escalation patients were diagnosed with hepatocellular carcinoma, melanoma, renal cell cancer or head and neck cancer. Study findings and constraints: At 0.1 to 3.0 mg/kg and by week 6, CD4+ and CD8+ T cells in the blood had expanded clonally. CD8+ T cells showed, on average, more clonal expansion than CD4+ cells.

The germline V gene encodes CDR1 SEHNR and CDR2 FQNEAQ (reference sequence). V gave up 1 base and J gave up 5 bases, with 20 bases separating them. CDR3 length: 18 residues. Produced via immunoSEQ multiplex PCR; TCRdb's table is partial and in-frame only. The sample includes around 80,000 clones, nearly 95% seen only once; the top ten take approximately 20%. A word on this clone: No antigen is known for it.

This clonotype was obtained from an adult with an advanced solid tumor such as melanoma, head and neck, liver or kidney cancer. The input for sequencing was CD4+ or CD8+ T cells sorted from blood, taken in a trial of the OX40 agonist ivuxolimab. The rearrangement uses TRBV7-9 and TRBJ2-2, with a weak D call TRBD1 (6 bases). In DNA form, the CDR3 reads TGTGCCAGCAGCTTAGAGGAACAGGTCAGGGGTTGGACCGGGGAGCTGTTTTTT. It codes for CASSLEEQVRGWTGELFF.